This T cell receptor beta chain was documented in a study of blood T cells in healthy people across ages. Together with a sample-barcoded 5' primer, a J-beta primer mix was included in a second PCR lasting roughly 6 to 12 cycles. TCRdb reprocessed the 5' RACE reads via MiXCR and lists one record per CDR3 protein. Among about 580,000 distinct CDR3 sequences listed, roughly 48% were seen once. Deletions cut 8 bases from V and 13 bases from J, with 18 bases between. The CDR3 has 11 residues. Germline CDR1 and CDR2: DFQATT and SNEGSKA (reference sequence). This chain connects TRBV20-1 to TRBJ2-1; weak D call: TRBD1 (6 bases). The specimen was blood. The clonotype was recovered from an elderly man in good health. CDR3: CSPLDRTVQFF. In DNA form, the CDR3 reads TGCAGTCCTCTAGACAGGACAGTTCAGTTCTTC.